This T cell receptor beta chain was identified during a study of blood T cell repertoires in COVID-19. About the study: PBMCs, B-cell-depleted T cells, or T cells provided the cDNA or gDNA that made up the material.

Exposed participants came across a COVID-19 case within 2 weeks before study entry. V was clipped by 4 bases and J by 2 bases, with 6 bases between them. The CDR3 totals 12 residues. CDR1 and CDR2 (germline): ENHRY, SYGVKD. Authors' analysis steps: How many nucleated cells were present was estimated from reference gene primer amplification. The method was immunoSEQ multiplex PCR; TCRdb's version includes in-frame clones alone and lacks a portion of them. V, J and clone size were drawn from that table, and D and trimming were deduced from the DNA. The sample shows a few hundred thousand clones, about 90% of them seen only once.

Sequences were obtained from PBMCs or T cells enriched from blood (not recorded which). The chain joins TRBV10-3 to TRBJ2-7; D may be TRBD2 (5 bases). This clonotype was obtained from a woman in her 50s who had been exposed to COVID-19. CDR3 in DNA: TGTGCCATCAGTGCGGGGACCTACGAGCAGTACTTC. As protein: CAISAGTYEQYF.